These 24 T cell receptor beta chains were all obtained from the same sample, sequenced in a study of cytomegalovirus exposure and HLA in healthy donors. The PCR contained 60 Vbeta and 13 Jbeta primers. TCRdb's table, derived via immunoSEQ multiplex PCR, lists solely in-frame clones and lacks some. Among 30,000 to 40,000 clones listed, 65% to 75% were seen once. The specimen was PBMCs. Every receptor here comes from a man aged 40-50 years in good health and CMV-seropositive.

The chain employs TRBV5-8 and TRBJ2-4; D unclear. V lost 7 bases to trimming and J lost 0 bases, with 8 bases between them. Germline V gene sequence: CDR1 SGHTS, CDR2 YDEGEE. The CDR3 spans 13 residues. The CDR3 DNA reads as TGTGCCAGCGCGGATCTAGCCAAAAACATTCAGTACTTC. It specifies CASADLAKNIQYF.

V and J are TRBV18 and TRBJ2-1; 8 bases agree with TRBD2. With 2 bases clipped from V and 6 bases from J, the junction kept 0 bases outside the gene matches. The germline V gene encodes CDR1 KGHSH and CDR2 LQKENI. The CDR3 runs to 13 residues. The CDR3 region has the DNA TGTGCCAGCTCACCAGGGACTAGCAATGAGCAGTTCTTC. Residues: CASSPGTSNEQFF. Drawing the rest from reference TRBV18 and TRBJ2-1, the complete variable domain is NAGVMQNPRHLVRRRGQEARLRCSPMKGHSHVYWYRQLPEEGLKFMVYLQKENIIDESGMPKERFSAEFPKEGPSILRIQQVVRGDSAAYFCASSPGTSNEQFFGPGTRLTVL.

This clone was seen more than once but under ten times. CDR3 loop: CASRIGRTGGNTIYF. DNA of the CDR3: TGTGCCAGTAGAATCGGCAGGACAGGGGGAAACACCATATATTTT. The V call is TRBV19, the J call TRBJ1-3; 8 bases line up with TRBD1. V trimming: 6 bases; J trimming: 4 bases; junction bases outside the gene matches: 8. This CDR3 is 15 amino acids long. Germline CDR1 LNHDA, CDR2 SQIVND (reference sequence). Using reference TRBV19 and TRBJ1-3 for the parts outside the CDR3, the full variable domain is DGGITQSPKYLFRKEGQNVTLSCEQNLNHDAMYWYRQDPGQGLRLIYYSQIVNDFQKGDIAEGYSVSREKKESFPLTVTSAQKNPTAFYLCASRIGRTGGNTIYFGEGSWLTVV.

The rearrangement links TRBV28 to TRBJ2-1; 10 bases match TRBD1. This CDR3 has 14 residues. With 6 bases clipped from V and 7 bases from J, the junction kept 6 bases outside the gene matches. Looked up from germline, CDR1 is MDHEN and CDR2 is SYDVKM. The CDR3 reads CASSQGQGTNEQFF. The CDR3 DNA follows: TGTGCCAGCAGCCAGGGACAGGGGACAAATGAGCAGTTCTTC. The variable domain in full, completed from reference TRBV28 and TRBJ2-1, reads DVKVTQSSRYLVKRTGEKVFLECVQDMDHENMFWYRQDPGLGLRLIYFSYDVKMKEKGDIPEGYSVSREKKERFSLILESASTNQTSMYLCASSQGQGTNEQFFGPGTRLTVL.

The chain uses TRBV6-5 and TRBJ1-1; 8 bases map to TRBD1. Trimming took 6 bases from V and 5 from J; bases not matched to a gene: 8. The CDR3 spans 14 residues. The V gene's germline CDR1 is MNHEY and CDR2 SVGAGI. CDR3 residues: CASRPWTGSTEAFF. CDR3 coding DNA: TGTGCCAGCAGACCTTGGACAGGGAGTACTGAAGCTTTCTTT.

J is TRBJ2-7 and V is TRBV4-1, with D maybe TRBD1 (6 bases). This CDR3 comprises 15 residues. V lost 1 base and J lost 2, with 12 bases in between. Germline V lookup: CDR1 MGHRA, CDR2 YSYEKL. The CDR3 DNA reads TGCGCCAGCAGCCAAGGACAGGTAGCGACCTACGAGCAGTACTTC. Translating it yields CASSQGQVATYEQYF.

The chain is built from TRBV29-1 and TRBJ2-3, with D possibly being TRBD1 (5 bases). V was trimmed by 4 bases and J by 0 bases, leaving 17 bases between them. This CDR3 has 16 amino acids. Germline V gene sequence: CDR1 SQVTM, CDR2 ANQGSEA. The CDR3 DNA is TGCAGCGTTGGCGCCTACCAAGGGGCTAGCACAGATACGCAGTATTTT. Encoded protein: CSVGAYQGASTDTQYF.

CDR3 in amino acids: CATSRSPSPRDTEAFF. The CDR3 region has the DNA TGTGCCACCAGCAGATCCCCTTCTCCACGGGACACTGAAGCTTTCTTT. The chain uses TRBV15 and TRBJ1-1; D gene ambiguous. Germline CDR1 LNHNV, CDR2 YYDKDF (reference sequence). Trimming left V 2 bases short and J 3 bases short, with 16 bases between. This CDR3 is 16 amino acids long.

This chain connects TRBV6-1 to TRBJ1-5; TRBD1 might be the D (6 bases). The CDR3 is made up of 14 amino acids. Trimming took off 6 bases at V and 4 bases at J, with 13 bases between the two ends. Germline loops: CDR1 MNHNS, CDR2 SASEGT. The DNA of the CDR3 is TGTGCCAGCAGAGGGGGAGGGACAAATCAGCCCCAGCATTTT. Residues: CASRGGGTNQPQHF.

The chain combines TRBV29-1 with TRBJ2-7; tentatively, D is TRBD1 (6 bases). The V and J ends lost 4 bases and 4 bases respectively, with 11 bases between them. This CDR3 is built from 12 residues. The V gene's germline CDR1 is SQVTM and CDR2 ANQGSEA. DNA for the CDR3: TGCAGCGTTGCACAGGGTGGGTACGAGCAGTACTTC. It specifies CSVAQGGYEQYF.

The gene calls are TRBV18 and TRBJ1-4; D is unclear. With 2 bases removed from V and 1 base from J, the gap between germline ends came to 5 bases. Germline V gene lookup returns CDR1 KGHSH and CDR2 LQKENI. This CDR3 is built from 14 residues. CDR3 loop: CASSPTETNEKLFF. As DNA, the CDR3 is TGTGCCAGCTCACCAACAGAAACTAATGAAAAACTGTTTTTT.

This CDR3 reads CASAQLDRRDQPQHF. CDR3 nucleotides: TGTGCCAGCGCGCAGCTGGACAGACGGGATCAGCCCCAGCATTTT. The gene calls are TRBV9 and TRBJ1-5; D may be TRBD1 (6 bases). V lost 7 bases to trimming and J lost 5 bases, with 19 bases between them. CDR3 length: 15 residues. Germline CDR1 and CDR2: SGDLS and YYNGEE.

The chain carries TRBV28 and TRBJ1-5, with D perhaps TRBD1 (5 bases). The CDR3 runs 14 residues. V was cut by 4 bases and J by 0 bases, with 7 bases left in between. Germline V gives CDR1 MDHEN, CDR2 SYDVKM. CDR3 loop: CASSSGYSNQPQHF. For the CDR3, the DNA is TGTGCCAGCAGTTCAGGGTATAGCAATCAGCCCCAGCATTTT.

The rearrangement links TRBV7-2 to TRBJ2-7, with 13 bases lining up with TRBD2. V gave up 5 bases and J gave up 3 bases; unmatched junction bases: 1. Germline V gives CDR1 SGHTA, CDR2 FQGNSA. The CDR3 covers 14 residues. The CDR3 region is CASSRTSGGYEQYF. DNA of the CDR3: TGTGCCAGCAGCCGGACTAGCGGGGGCTACGAGCAGTACTTC. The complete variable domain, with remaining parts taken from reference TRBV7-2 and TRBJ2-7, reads GAGVSQSPSNKVTEKGKDVELRCDPISGHTALYWYRQSLGQGLEFLIYFQGNSAPDKSGLPSDRFSAERTGGSVSTLTIQRTQQEDSAVYLCASSRTSGGYEQYFGPGTRLTVT.

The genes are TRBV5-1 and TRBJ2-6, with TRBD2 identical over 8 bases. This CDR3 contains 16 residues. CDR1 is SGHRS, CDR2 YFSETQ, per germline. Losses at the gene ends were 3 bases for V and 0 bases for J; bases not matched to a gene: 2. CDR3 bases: TGCGCCAGCAGCTCGGGGACTAGCTCTGGGGCCAACGTCCTGACTTTC. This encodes CASSSGTSSGANVLTF.

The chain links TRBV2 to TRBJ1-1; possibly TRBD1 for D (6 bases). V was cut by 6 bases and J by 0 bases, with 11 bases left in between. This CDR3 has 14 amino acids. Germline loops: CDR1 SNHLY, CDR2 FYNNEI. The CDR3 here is CASRRGGMNTEAFF. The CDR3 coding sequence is TGTGCCAGCAGGAGGGGGGGGATGAACACTGAAGCTTTCTTT.

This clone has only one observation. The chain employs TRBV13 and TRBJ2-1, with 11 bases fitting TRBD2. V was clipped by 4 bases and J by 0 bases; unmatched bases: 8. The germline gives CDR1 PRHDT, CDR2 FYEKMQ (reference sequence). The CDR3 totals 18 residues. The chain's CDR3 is CASSSGTSGLYSYNEQFF. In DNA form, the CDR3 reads TGTGCCAGCAGCTCAGGGACTAGCGGACTATACTCCTACAATGAGCAGTTCTTC.

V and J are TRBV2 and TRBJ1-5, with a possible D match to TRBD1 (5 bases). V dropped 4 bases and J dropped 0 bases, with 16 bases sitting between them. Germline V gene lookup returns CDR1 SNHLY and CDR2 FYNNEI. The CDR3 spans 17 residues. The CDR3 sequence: CASSATFWTNSNQPQHF. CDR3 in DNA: TGTGCCAGCAGTGCCACCTTCTGGACAAATAGCAATCAGCCCCAGCATTTT.

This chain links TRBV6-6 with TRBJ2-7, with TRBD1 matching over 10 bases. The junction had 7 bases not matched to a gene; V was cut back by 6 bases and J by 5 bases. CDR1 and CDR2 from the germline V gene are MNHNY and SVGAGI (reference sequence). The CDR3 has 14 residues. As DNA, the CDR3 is TGTGCCAGCAGAGACAGGGGGCGCATCAACGAGCAGTACTTC. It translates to CASRDRGRINEQYF.

CDR3 DNA: TGCGCCAGCAGTACCACAGACCCGGAGGTATATGGCTACACCTTC. Translation: CASSTTDPEVYGYTF. This chain joins TRBV5-1 and TRBJ1-2, with D unresolved. The CDR3 is 15 residues long. The germline V gene has CDR1 SGHRS and CDR2 YFSETQ. The ends were cut back, 5 bases at V and 5 bases at J, with 19 bases in the middle.

For the CDR3, the DNA is TGTGCCAGCAGCCTGGGTGCAGGGCGGGAAAAACTGTTTTTT. Its protein product is CASSLGAGREKLFF. The chain employs TRBV5-6 and TRBJ1-4; D may be TRBD1 (5 bases). Between the trimmed V and J ends, which lost 4 bases and 8 bases, there was a span of 15 bases. The CDR3 has 14 residues. Germline V lookup: CDR1 SGHDT, CDR2 YYEEEE. Combining the CDR3 with reference TRBV5-6 and TRBJ1-4 gives the whole variable domain DAGVTQSPTHLIKTRGQQVTLRCSPKSGHDTVSWYQQALGQGPQFIFQYYEEEERQRGNFPDRFSGHQFPNYSSELNVNALLLGDSALYLCASSLGAGREKLFFGSGTQLSVL.

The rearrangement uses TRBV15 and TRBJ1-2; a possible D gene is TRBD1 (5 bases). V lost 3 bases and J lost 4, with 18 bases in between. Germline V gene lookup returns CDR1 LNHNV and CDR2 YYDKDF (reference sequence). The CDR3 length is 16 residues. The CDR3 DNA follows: TGTGCCACCAGCAGGGTGGGCCCACAGGAGGGCTATGGCTACACCTTC. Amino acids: CATSRVGPQEGYGYTF.

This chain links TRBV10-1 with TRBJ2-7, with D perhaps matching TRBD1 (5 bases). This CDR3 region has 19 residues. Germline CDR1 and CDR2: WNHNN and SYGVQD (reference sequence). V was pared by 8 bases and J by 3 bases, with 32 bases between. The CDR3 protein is CASPVKPPRSGWEGYEQYF. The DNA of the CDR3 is TGCGCCAGCCCAGTGAAGCCCCCCCGATCAGGGTGGGAAGGCTACGAGCAGTACTTC.

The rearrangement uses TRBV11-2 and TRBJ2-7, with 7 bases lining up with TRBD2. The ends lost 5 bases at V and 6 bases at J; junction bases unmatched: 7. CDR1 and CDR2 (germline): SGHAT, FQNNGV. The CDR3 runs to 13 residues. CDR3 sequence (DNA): TGTGCCAGCAGCGGGGGGGTGGGGCGCGAGCAGTACTTC. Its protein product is CASSGGVGREQYF. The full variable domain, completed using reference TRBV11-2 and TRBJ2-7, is EAGVAQSPRYKIIEKRQSVAFWCNPISGHATLYWYQQILGQGPKLLIQFQNNGVVDDSQLPKDRFSAERLKGVDSTLKIQPAKLEDSAVYLCASSGGVGREQYFGPGTRLTVT.